The entry below gives a single T cell receptor beta chain sequence along with its context. This clonotype appeared a few times. Its antigen remains undetermined. Base-call qualities are not available, and no considerably larger clone is one nucleotide away. The sample was run on an Illumina NovaSeq 6000. Using 5'RACE with constant-segment primers, TCRalpha and TCRbeta cDNA libraries were constructed, with sample barcodes and unique molecular identifiers added in the process. Trizol reagent was used to extract RNA from every sample. Amplification of the libraries took two PCR steps, and the second step added a second sample barcode plus Illumina TruSeq adapters. Sequencing of the libraries was done on an Illumina NovaSeq, producing 2 x 150 bp paired-end reads. On the authors' methods: Demultiplexing of reads and collapsing into UMI-guided consensus sequences were performed with migec v1.2.7. Using mixcr v2.1.11, the UMI consensuses were aligned to TRA and TRB V and J templates and assembled into clonotypes. A clonotype was counted as expanded or contracted only when both edgeR and NoisET called the clonotype significant, with the noise models trained on biological replicates. For edgeR calls, the thresholds were a false discovery rate-adjusted p below 0.01 and a log2 fold-change of 1. As an exploratory analysis of dynamics, PCA with hierarchical clustering was applied to max-normalized trajectories of the 1000 most abundant clonotypes. Each responding clone was given a CD4 or CD8 phenotype based on the CD4+ and CD8+ repertoires, which had been sequenced separately. TCRdb reprocessing: public reads trimmed at Q25 with fastp, clones called with MiXCR, in-frame beta chains kept. Each CDR3 protein gets just one entry, which takes the most common genes and DNA from the rows behind it. The V and J calls, along with clone size, are taken from TCRdb and not from the paper's own processing. This sample holds about 270,000 distinct CDR3 sequences; 16% were observed only once. The ten largest make up 22% of the sample.

This sample is drawn from a study of T-cell memory formation after mild COVID-19 (dated by TCRdb to about 2021). Describing the broader study: TCR sequence clusters from the two donors were largely donor specific. In a couple of donors, T-cell clones that expanded and contracted after mild COVID-19 were tracked by sequencing TCRalpha and TCRbeta repertoires over time. Two young, previously healthy adult volunteers made up the cohort, one male and one female. Study-wide conclusions, independent of this receptor: The second-wave clones that peaked on day 37 were not confirmed to be SARS-CoV-2 specific. Contracting CD4+ clones appeared mostly in the CM and EM memory subsets, whereas CD8+ clones were enriched in EMRA. Balanced CD4/CD8 phenotypes were observed for clones contracting from day 15 to 85, whereas a bias towards CD4+ was observed for a second wave of clones expanding from day 15 to 37. Some responding clones were detected in pre-infection memory, suggesting pre-existing cross-reactive memory T cells joined the SARS-CoV-2 response. The study included only a couple of mild cases, and larger cohorts that include severe cases with pre-infection samples were judged to be necessary.

Ficoll-Paque density gradient centrifugation was the method used to isolate PBMCs. CDR1 ENHRY and CDR2 SYGVKD are derived from the germline V gene. Including the terminal cysteine and phenylalanine, the CDR3 comprises 13 residues. Only the CDR3 region is kept as DNA, spanning 39 bases read in frame from base 1. V was cut back by 4 bases and J by 0 bases, leaving a gap of 6 bases between them. Sequencing was carried out using PBMCs or a T cell subset sorted from them (not recorded which). This clonotype originated in a man between 18 and 29 years old who had mild COVID-19 (a few samples of this study predate the infection). The sample titles of this study are shuffled in the database, so cell type and time point are left out; the donor was told from shared clones. The chain is assembled from TRBV10-3 and TRBJ2-5; the D gene is not confidently resolved. CDR3 protein: CAISAPNQETQYF. The DNA sequence is TGTGCCATCAGTGCGCCTAACCAAGAGACCCAGTACTTC.